This T cell receptor (beta chain) was identified during a study of read filtering for tumor transcriptome and immune sequencing. The wider study: Whole-transcriptome libraries were prepared after DNase treatment. Findings of the study overall: Without single-read clonotypes, shared clonotype proportions correlated more between IR-seq and RNA-seq. This fraction held mixed bone marrow immune cells after CD138-negative sorting.

As regards this clonotype: Its specificity is not known.

Molecular barcoded adaptors covering alpha/delta and beta/gamma chains were used on approximately 400 ng RNA. TCRdb independently ran MiXCR on the reads; one entry per CDR3 protein. The repertoire includes 25,000 to 35,000 distinct CDR3 sequences, approximately 15% of them detected once, and 44% sits in the top ten. Germline V gene lookup returns CDR1 SGHDT and CDR2 YYEEEE. CDR3 length: 14 residues. V was pared by 0 bases and J by 7 bases, with 11 bases between. Bone marrow was sampled from every patient at the time of active disease. This clonotype was obtained from a donor aged 40 or older with multiple myeloma. Input material: a population of CD138-negative cells sorted from bone marrow. This chain links TRBV5-6 with TRBJ1-5, with D perhaps matching TRBD1 (6 bases). This CDR3 reads CASSLAGAWQPQHF. The CDR3 coding sequence is TGTGCCAGCAGCTTGGCGGGGGCCTGGCAGCCCCAGCATTTT.